Listed below are T cell receptor beta chains from one sample, sequenced in a study of Graves' ophthalmopathy and Graves' hyperthyroidism. TCRdb re-called the multiplex PCR reads through MiXCR, storing one row per CDR3 protein. The sample records about 1.1 million distinct CDR3 sequences, about 38% being singletons. The sequenced sample consisted of peripheral blood or thyroid tissue (not recorded which). Source of these receptors: an adult man with Graves' hyperthyroidism. CDR3s include the opening cysteine and the closing phenylalanine or tryptophan. D genes are given only for firm matches. Where a row states a size, it is once, few, many or the class of an expanded clone; other rows omit it.

>TRBD2|TRBV29-1|TRBJ2-2|.
CAWSGGAGELFF
TGTGCCTGGAGTGGGGGGGCCGGGGAGCTGTTTTTT
>.|TRBV5-1|TRBJ1-4|many
CASSLTGRSEKLFF
TGCGCCAGCAGCTTGACAGGGCGGAGTGAAAAACTGTTTTTT
>TRBD1|TRBV19|TRBJ2-7|many
CASSLKGQADYEQYF
TGTGCCAGTAGTCTTAAGGGACAGGCGGACTACGAGCAGTACTTC
>.|TRBV5-6|TRBJ1-1|.
CASTRLRTLNTEAFF
TGTGCCAGCACCCGCCTCCGGACTCTGAACACTGAAGCTTTCTTT
>.|TRBV4-2|TRBJ1-1|few
CASSQDGNGGTEAFF
TGTGCCAGCAGCCAAGATGGCAATGGCGGCACTGAAGCTTTCTTT
>TRBD1|TRBV6-5|TRBJ1-2|.
CASSPVTGTGGHYGYTF
TGTGCCAGCAGTCCAGTGACCGGGACAGGGGGTCACTATGGCTACACCTTC
>TRBD1|TRBV2|TRBJ2-7|many
CASTGSRTGGEQYF
TGTGCCAGCACGGGGTCCCGGACAGGGGGCGAGCAGTACTTC
>TRBD1|TRBV30|TRBJ1-5|few
CAARVRGPSNQPQHF
TGTGCCGCAAGGGTCAGGGGGCCGAGCAATCAGCCCCAGCATTTT
>.|TRBV7-6|TRBJ1-4|many
CASSANEKLFF
TGTGCCAGCAGCGCTAATGAAAAACTGTTTTTT
>.|TRBV29-1|TRBJ1-1|.
CSAQKGFF
TGCAGCGCCCAAAAGGGTTTCTTT
>.|TRBV9|TRBJ2-7|.
CASSVSLDHPYEQYF
TGTGCCAGCAGCGTTAGTCTGGACCATCCCTACGAGCAGTACTTC
>.|TRBV25-1|TRBJ1-1|many
CASSDQGFTEAFF
TGTGCCAGCAGTGACCAGGGGTTCACTGAAGCTTTCTTT
>.|TRBV5-4|TRBJ2-7|few
CASSVNSAYEQYF
TGTGCCAGCAGCGTCAATAGTGCCTACGAGCAGTACTTC
>TRBD1|TRBV10-3|TRBJ1-6|few
CAISGQGSLNSPLHF
TGTGCCATCAGTGGACAGGGGTCTTTGAATTCACCCCTCCACTTT
>TRBD2|TRBV5-1|TRBJ2-7|many
CASRLTGGLSYEQYF
TGCGCCAGCAGGCTGACGGGAGGCCTCTCCTACGAGCAGTACTTC
>.|TRBV29-1|TRBJ2-5|many
CSVEGGEETQYF
TGCAGCGTTGAAGGAGGGGAAGAGACCCAGTACTTC
>.|TRBV10-3|TRBJ1-5|.
CAIGETGNQPQHF
TGTGCCATCGGGGAGACCGGGAATCAGCCCCAGCATTTT
>.|TRBV6-5|TRBJ1-6|many
CASSGLGVNSPLHF
TGTGCCAGCAGCGGATTAGGGGTCAATTCACCCCTCCACTTT
>.|TRBV28|TRBJ1-2|.
CASRSSGIAYYGYTF
TGTGCCAGCAGAAGCTCCGGGATAGCCTACTATGGCTACACCTTC
>TRBD1|TRBV9|TRBJ1-1|many
CASGGTGTTEAFF
TGTGCCAGCGGAGGGACAGGGACCACTGAAGCTTTCTTT
>.|TRBV24-1|TRBJ2-5|many
CATSEGPRETQYF
TGTGCCACCAGTGAGGGACCTCGAGAGACCCAGTACTTC
>.|TRBV15|TRBJ1-4|.
CATSRGAGREKLFF
TGTGCCACCAGCAGAGGTGCTGGGCGTGAAAAACTGTTTTTT
>TRBD1|TRBV7-9|TRBJ1-2|.
CASSYGGGASYGYTF
TGTGCCAGCAGCTACGGAGGGGGCGCTTCGTATGGCTACACCTTC
>.|TRBV7-4|TRBJ2-7|few
CASSQIWTAPYEQYF
TGTGCCAGCAGCCAAATTTGGACGGCGCCTTACGAGCAGTACTTC
>TRBD1|TRBV7-9|TRBJ2-2|.
CASRPRDRLTGELFF
TGTGCCAGCAGACCCCGGGACAGGCTCACCGGGGAGCTGTTTTTT
>.|TRBV9|TRBJ1-3|many
CASSVGYVKTTGNTIYF
TGTGCCAGCAGCGTGGGATACGTAAAAACTACTGGAAACACCATATATTTT
>.|TRBV6-2/TRBV6-3|TRBJ2-3|.
CASNPGQVMDTQYF
TGTGCCAGCAACCCCGGCCAAGTAATGGATACGCAGTATTTT
>TRBD1|TRBV5-1|TRBJ1-5|many
CASSPTGRSENGQPQHF
TGCGCCAGCAGCCCGACAGGGAGGTCCGAGAATGGTCAGCCCCAGCATTTT
>TRBD2|TRBV7-8|TRBJ2-5|.
CASSQRLAGSGQF
TGTGCCAGCAGCCAGCGACTAGCGGGATCCGGTCAATTC
>TRBD1|TRBV30|TRBJ2-7|.
CAWQPGQMPSYEQYF
TGTGCCTGGCAACCGGGACAGATGCCCTCCTACGAGCAGTACTTC
>.|TRBV11-3|TRBJ2-5|many
CASSRDPETQYF
TGTGCCAGCAGCCGTGATCCGGAGACCCAGTACTTC
>.|TRBV12-3/TRBV12-4|TRBJ1-5|few
CASSLEGTYSNQPQHF
TGTGCCAGCAGCTTGGAGGGGACCTATAGCAATCAGCCCCAGCATTTT
>TRBD1|TRBV7-9|TRBJ2-5|few
CASSVEDRGAETQYF
TGTGCCAGCAGCGTTGAGGACAGGGGGGCAGAGACCCAGTACTTC
>.|TRBV2|TRBJ2-5|many
CASSESTGQETQYF
TGTGCCAGCAGTGAGTCTACAGGGCAAGAGACCCAGTACTTC
>.|TRBV11-2|TRBJ2-5|.
CASSLAGGPWETQYF
TGTGCCAGCAGCTTAGCAGGGGGGCCGTGGGAGACCCAGTACTTC
>.|TRBV7-9|TRBJ2-6|.
CASSHQGGPGANVLTF
TGTGCCAGCAGCCATCAGGGGGGGCCTGGGGCCAACGTCCTGACTTTC
>.|TRBV12-3/TRBV12-4|TRBJ2-7|few
CASSHPGLGPYEQYF
TGTGCCAGCAGTCATCCGGGACTTGGCCCTTACGAGCAGTACTTC
>TRBD1|TRBV7-2|TRBJ2-7|many
CASSPRQGAQQYF
TGTGCCAGCAGCCCCCGACAGGGCGCACAGCAGTACTTC
>.|TRBV10-2|TRBJ2-7|few
CASSARQGRAYEQYF
TGCGCCAGCAGTGCCCGACAGGGGAGGGCCTACGAGCAGTACTTC
>.|TRBV6-9|TRBJ1-5|few
CASSSKRGYSSNQPQHF
TGTGCCAGCAGCTCAAAACGGGGCTATTCTAGCAATCAGCCCCAGCATTTT
>TRBD2|TRBV4-1|TRBJ2-7|few
CASSPEGLAGVEQYF
TGCGCCAGCAGCCCCGAAGGGCTAGCGGGAGTCGAGCAGTACTTC
>.|TRBV7-8|TRBJ2-7|few
CASSPGPTSSYEQYF
TGCGCCAGCAGCCCGGGACCGACGAGCTCCTACGAGCAGTACTTC
>.|TRBV30|TRBJ1-2|.
CAWNVLAGYGYTF
TGTGCCTGGAACGTATTGGCCGGATATGGCTACACCTTC
>TRBD1|TRBV5-1|TRBJ2-7|once
CASSPGRGHLHYEQYF
TGCGCCAGCAGCCCCGGCAGGGGGCACCTGCACTACGAGCAGTACTTC
>.|TRBV5-1|TRBJ2-7|.
CASSVRTHGYEQYF
TGCGCCAGCAGCGTCCGGACACATGGCTACGAGCAGTACTTC
>.|TRBV2|TRBJ2-7|.
CASSVERSSYEQYF
TGTGCCAGCAGTGTTGAAAGGAGCTCCTACGAGCAGTACTTC
>.|TRBV11-2|TRBJ1-1|.
CASSSLVAANTEAFF
TGTGCCAGCAGCAGCTTAGTGGCGGCCAACACTGAAGCTTTCTTT
>.|TRBV9|TRBJ2-5|many
CASSLGGLGQETQYF
TGTGCCAGCAGCCTCGGGGGGCTAGGCCAAGAGACCCAGTACTTC
>TRBD1|TRBV4-2|TRBJ1-1|many
CASSQVVLREGAVTEAFF
TGTGCCAGCAGCCAAGTGGTTCTACGCGAGGGGGCGGTCACTGAAGCTTTCTTT
>.|TRBV5-6|TRBJ1-2|.
CASSPNPENYGYTF
TGTGCCAGCAGCCCAAATCCAGAGAACTATGGCTACACCTTC
>.|TRBV7-6|TRBJ2-5|many
CASSHPRGGPGGQETQYF
TGTGCCAGCAGCCACCCCAGAGGGGGGCCAGGGGGCCAAGAGACCCAGTACTTC
>TRBD2|TRBV5-1|TRBJ2-7|.
CASSLVPPPGLAGGKTYEQYF
TGCGCCAGCAGCTTGGTTCCCCCGCCGGGACTAGCGGGAGGCAAGACCTACGAGCAGTACTTC
>.|TRBV12-3/TRBV12-4|TRBJ1-5|.
CASSFWSPGANQPQHF
TGTGCCAGCAGTTTTTGGAGCCCAGGGGCGAATCAGCCCCAGCATTTT
>TRBD1|TRBV20-1|TRBJ1-5|many
CSARAMTGKVQPQHF
TGCAGTGCTAGAGCCATGACAGGGAAGGTTCAGCCCCAGCATTTT